This TCR beta chain came from a study of T cells in Graves' hyperthyroidism and ophthalmopathy. Using RNA transcripts as the source, TCR beta CDR3 regions were amplified. With the HTBI primer set, the TCR CDR3 went through a first round of RT-PCR. TCRdb reprocessed the multiplex PCR reads via MiXCR and lists one record per CDR3 protein. The table shows about 480,000 distinct CDR3 sequences, with around 14% occurring only once. Trimming pared 1 base from V and 8 bases from J, leaving 6 bases between. This CDR3 is 12 amino acids long. CDR1 and CDR2 from the germline V gene are SGHVS and FNYEAQ. The patients, who ranged from 18 to 65 in age, presented with newly diagnosed hyperthyroidism lasting under 2 months. This clonotype showed up just a few times. The antigen remains unidentified. A much more abundant neighbour one base away suggests this may be a read error. Findings and limits, study-wide: Expanded thyroid clonotypes (above 0.001) were mostly also found in blood.

This TCR was recovered from a woman younger than 30 with Graves' hyperthyroidism. The source material was blood. This sequence joins TRBV7-6 and TRBJ2-1; D call uncertain. The DNA of the CDR3 is TGTGCCAGCAGCTTAGTAGGGTATGAGCAGTTCTTC. Translated, it gives CASSLVGYEQFF.